This record concerns one TCR beta chain sequence. Its antigen is unknown. This entry is derived from a study of blood T cells in healthy people across ages. Study observations and caveats: Roughly linearly, TCR beta diversity per million T cells fell as age increased.

With a J-beta primer mix and a sample-barcoded 5' primer, a second PCR ran 7 to 11 cycles. TCRdb redid the calling of the 5' RACE reads with MiXCR, one entry per CDR3 protein. Found here are some 1.5 million distinct CDR3 sequences, roughly 28% of them singletons; the top ten hold roughly 8%. This sequence originates from a woman younger than 45 in good health. The sequencing input was blood.

In nucleotides, the CDR3 is TGTGCCAGCAGCGGGGAGCAGGCGAAGAATTCACCCCTCCACTTT. Its protein is CASSGEQAKNSPLHF. The chain is built from TRBV2 and TRBJ1-6; D gene ambiguous. V was shortened by 6 bases and J by 7 bases, with 16 bases between the two germline ends. The CDR3 sequence is 15 residues long. CDR1 and CDR2 from the germline V gene are SNHLY and FYNNEI.